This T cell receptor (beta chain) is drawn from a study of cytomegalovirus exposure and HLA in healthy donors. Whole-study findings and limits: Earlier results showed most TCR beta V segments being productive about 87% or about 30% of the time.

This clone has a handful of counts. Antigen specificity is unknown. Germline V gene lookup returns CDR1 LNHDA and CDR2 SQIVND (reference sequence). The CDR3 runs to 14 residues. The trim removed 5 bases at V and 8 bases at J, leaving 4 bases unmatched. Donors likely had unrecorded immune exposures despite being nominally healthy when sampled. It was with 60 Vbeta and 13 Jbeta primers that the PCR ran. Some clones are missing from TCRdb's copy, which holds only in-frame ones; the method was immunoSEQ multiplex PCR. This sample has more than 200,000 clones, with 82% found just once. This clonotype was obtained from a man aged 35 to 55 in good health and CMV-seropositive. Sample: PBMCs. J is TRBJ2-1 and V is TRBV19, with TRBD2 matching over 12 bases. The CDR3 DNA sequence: TGTGCCAGTAGTCAGACTAGCGGGAGCTATGAGCAGTTCTTC. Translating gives CASSQTSGSYEQFF.